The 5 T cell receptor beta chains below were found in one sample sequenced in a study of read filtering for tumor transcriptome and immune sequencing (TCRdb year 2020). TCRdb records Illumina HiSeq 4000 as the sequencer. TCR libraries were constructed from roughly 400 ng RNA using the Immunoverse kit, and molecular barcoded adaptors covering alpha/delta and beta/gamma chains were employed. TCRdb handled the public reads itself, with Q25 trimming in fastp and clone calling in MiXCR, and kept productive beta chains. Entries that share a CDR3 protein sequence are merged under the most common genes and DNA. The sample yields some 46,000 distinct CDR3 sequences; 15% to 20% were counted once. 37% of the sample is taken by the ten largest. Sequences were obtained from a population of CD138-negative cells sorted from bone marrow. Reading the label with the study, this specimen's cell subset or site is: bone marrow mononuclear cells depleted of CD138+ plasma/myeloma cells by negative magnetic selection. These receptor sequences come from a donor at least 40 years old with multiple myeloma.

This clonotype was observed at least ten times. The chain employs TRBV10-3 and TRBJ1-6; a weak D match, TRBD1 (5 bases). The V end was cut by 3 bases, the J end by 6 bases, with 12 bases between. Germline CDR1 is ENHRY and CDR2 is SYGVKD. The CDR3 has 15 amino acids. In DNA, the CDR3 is TGTGCCATCAGTGACCCCGATCAGGGTAATTCACCCCTCCACTTT. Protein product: CAISDPDQGNSPLHF.

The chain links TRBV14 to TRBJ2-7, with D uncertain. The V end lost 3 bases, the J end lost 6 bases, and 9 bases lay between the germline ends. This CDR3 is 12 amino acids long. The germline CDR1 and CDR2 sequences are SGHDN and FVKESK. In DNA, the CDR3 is TGTGCCAGCAGCCATGTCGGGTTCGAGCAGTACTTC. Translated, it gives CASSHVGFEQYF. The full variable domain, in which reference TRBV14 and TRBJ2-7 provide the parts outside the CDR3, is EAGVTQFPSHSVIEKGQTVTLRCDPISGHDNLYWYRRVMGKEIKFLLHFVKESKQDESGMPNNRFLAERTGGTYSTLKVQPAELEDSGVYFCASSHVGFEQYFGPGTRLTVT.

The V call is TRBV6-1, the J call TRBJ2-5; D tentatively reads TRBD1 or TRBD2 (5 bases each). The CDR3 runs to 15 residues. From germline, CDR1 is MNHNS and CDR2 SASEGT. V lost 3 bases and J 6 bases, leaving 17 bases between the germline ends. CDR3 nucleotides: TGTGCCAGCAGTGAGTTTCCCGGGACCATCAAGACCCAGTACTTC. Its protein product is CASSEFPGTIKTQYF.

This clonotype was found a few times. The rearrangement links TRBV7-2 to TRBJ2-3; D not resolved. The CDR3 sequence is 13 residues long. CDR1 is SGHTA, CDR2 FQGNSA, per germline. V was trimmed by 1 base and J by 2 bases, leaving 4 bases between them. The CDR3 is CASSLGLTDTQYF. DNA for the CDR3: TGTGCCAGCAGCTTAGGTCTCACAGATACGCAGTATTTT.

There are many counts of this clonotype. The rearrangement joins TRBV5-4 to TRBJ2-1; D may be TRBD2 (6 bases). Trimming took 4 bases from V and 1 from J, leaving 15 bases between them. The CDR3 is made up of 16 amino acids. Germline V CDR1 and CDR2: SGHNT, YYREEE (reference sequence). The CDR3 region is CASSAQAGRSYNEQFF. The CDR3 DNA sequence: TGTGCCAGCAGCGCCCAGGCGGGGCGTTCCTACAATGAGCAGTTCTTC.